The source of this TCR beta chain is a study of early T cells in non-severe SARS-CoV-2 infection. About the study: RNA in bulk from unsorted whole blood was sequenced, and chains were unpaired. The study, taken as a whole, reports: Matching with VDJdb favored anti-spike CD8 responses (missing private and CD4 specificities).

cDNA molecules, individually, were tagged with unique molecular identifiers. TCRdb re-called the 5' RACE reads through MiXCR, storing one row per CDR3 protein. The repertoire holds some 100,000 distinct CDR3 sequences, with roughly 15% as singletons. This clonotype was observed a few times. Antigen: not known. Material for sequencing was whole blood. The origin of this receptor is an adult who was a healthcare worker with PCR-confirmed SARS-CoV-2 infection or an uninfected control (not recorded which).

The CDR3 here is CSVEDRDRAYNEQFF. The CDR3 DNA sequence: TGCAGCGTTGAAGACCGGGACAGAGCCTACAATGAGCAGTTCTTC. The chain is built from TRBV29-1 and TRBJ2-1, with TRBD1 identical over 7 bases. V dropped 0 bases and J dropped 2; count of bases not matched to a gene: 4. This CDR3 contains 15 residues. CDR1 and CDR2 (germline): SQVTM, ANQGSEA.